The 28 T cell receptor beta chains below all came from one sample that was sequenced in a study of blood T cell repertoires in COVID-19. Sequencing was performed with immunoSEQ multiplex PCR; in TCRdb, only in-frame clones are kept and a portion is missing. The sample carries about 200,000 clones, about 77% recorded once. The sequenced sample was peripheral blood. Receptors were obtained from a woman of 80 years or more with active or convalescent COVID-19.

This clone has only a few counts. The rearrangement links TRBV5-4 to TRBJ1-1; D may be TRBD1 (5 bases). V lost 2 bases, J lost 4 bases, and 15 bases lay in between. Germline CDR1 and CDR2: SGHNT and YYREEE (reference sequence). The CDR3 length is 15 residues. CDR3 region: CASSFWGGEITEAFF. The CDR3 DNA follows: TGTGCCAGCAGCTTTTGGGGAGGGGAGATCACTGAAGCTTTCTTT.

The chain is built from TRBV10-3 and TRBJ1-3; 10 positions agree with TRBD1. The germline V gene has CDR1 ENHRY and CDR2 SYGVKD. V shed 6 bases and J 2 bases; nucleotides not matched to a gene: 7. The CDR3 has 16 residues. The CDR3 nucleotides read TGTGCCATCAGCGCAAGACAGGGGGCTGCTGGAAACACCATATATTTT. As protein: CAISARQGAAGNTIYF.

This chain joins TRBV10-3 and TRBJ1-4; 11 bases agree with TRBD1. J lost 3 bases, V lost 6 bases, and 6 bases had no gene match. The CDR3 extends over 16 amino acids. Looked up from germline, CDR1 is ENHRY and CDR2 is SYGVKD. As DNA, the CDR3 is TGTGCCATCAGATCGGACAGGGGGCTATCTAATGAAAAACTGTTTTTT. Amino acids: CAIRSDRGLSNEKLFF.

This chain joins TRBV3-1 (or the pseudogene TRBV3-2) and TRBJ1-2; 9 positions agree with TRBD1. The CDR3 runs 16 residues. Looked up from germline, CDR1 is LGHDT and CDR2 is YNNKEL (reference sequence). The V segment lost 2 bases and the J segment 4 bases; nucleotides outside the gene matches: 8. The CDR3 sequence is CASSQYIGTGSYGYTF. In DNA form, the CDR3 reads TGTGCCAGCAGCCAATATATAGGGACAGGGTCCTATGGCTACACCTTC.

The chain joins TRBV27 to TRBJ2-2; TRBD1 might be the D (6 bases). Trimming removed 4 bases from V and 6 bases from J, with 15 bases in between. CDR1 and CDR2 (germline): MNHEY, SMNVEV (reference sequence). The CDR3 totals 15 residues. The CDR3 is CASSSTTQGAGELFF. As DNA, the CDR3 is TGTGCCAGCAGTTCGACTACACAGGGAGCCGGGGAGCTGTTTTTT.

The rearrangement uses TRBV27 and TRBJ2-3; weak D call: TRBD1 (5 bases). Germline CDR1 is MNHEY and CDR2 is SMNVEV (reference sequence). This CDR3 spans 16 amino acids. The germline V and J ends were trimmed by 1 base and 2 bases, with 13 bases remaining between them. The CDR3 sequence: CASSLFGHRPTDTQYF. The CDR3 nucleotides read TGTGCCAGCAGTTTATTTGGGCACAGGCCCACAGATACGCAGTATTTT.

The chain uses TRBV2 and TRBJ1-2; D gene unclear. Germline lookup yields CDR1 SNHLY and CDR2 FYNNEI. The CDR3 consists of 10 residues. The germline V and J ends were trimmed by 6 bases and 9 bases, with 8 bases remaining between them. As DNA, the CDR3 is TGTGCCAGCAGGCTTACTAGCTACACCTTC. Its protein product is CASRLTSYTF.

The chain recombines TRBV4-1 with TRBJ2-7; the match to TRBD1 covers 7 bases. Germline loops: CDR1 MGHRA, CDR2 YSYEKL. This CDR3 has 14 residues. V shed 4 bases, J shed 3 bases, and the junction held 6 bases outside the gene matches. The CDR3 region is CASSLRTGVYEQYF. CDR3 coding DNA: TGCGCCAGCAGCCTGCGTACAGGGGTCTACGAGCAGTACTTC.

The rearrangement links TRBV5-1 to TRBJ2-1; 11 nucleotides align to TRBD2. The CDR3 contains 19 residues. V was clipped by 0 bases and J by 9 bases; unmatched bases: 17. Germline CDR1 and CDR2: SGHRS and YFSETQ. The CDR3 bases are TGCGCCAGCAGCTTGGCCGGGCTAGCGGGGGGCCGCCTTAGGGTTGAGCAGTTCTTC. Translated: CASSLAGLAGGRLRVEQFF.

Regarding this clone: Other nucleotide sequences in the sample specify the same CDR3. This chain links TRBV27 with TRBJ2-7; 7 bases line up with TRBD1. This CDR3 region has 13 residues. Germline V CDR1 and CDR2: MNHEY, SMNVEV (reference sequence). J gave up 4 bases and V 6 bases, and 6 bases lay outside the gene matches. The CDR3 DNA reads as TGTGCCAGCAGACCGGGACAGACATACGAGCAGTACTTC. The encoded protein is CASRPGQTYEQYF.

This clone was detected only once. This chain links TRBV9 with TRBJ2-3, with TRBD2 matching 11 bases. V dropped 3 bases and J dropped 9; count of bases not matched to a gene: 9. Germline lookup yields CDR1 SGDLS and CDR2 YYNGEE. The CDR3 runs 15 residues. In DNA form, the CDR3 reads TGTGCCAGCAGCGCCACTTCGACTAGCGGGGTCACGCAGTATTTT. This sequence encodes CASSATSTSGVTQYF.

J is TRBJ1-2 and V is TRBV5-1, with a possible D match to TRBD1 (5 bases). V was clipped by 1 base and J by 8 bases, with 12 bases between them. This CDR3 has 13 residues. CDR1 is SGHRS, CDR2 YFSETQ, per germline. The CDR3 nucleotides read TGCGCCAGCAGCTTGTTAGGGGAGGCGGGCTACACCTTC. Its protein product is CASSLLGEAGYTF.

The chain employs TRBV9 and TRBJ1-5; 9 nucleotides align to TRBD1. Germline V gene lookup returns CDR1 SGDLS and CDR2 YYNGEE. The CDR3 consists of 15 residues. The V and J ends lost 7 bases and 0 bases, in that order; junction bases with no gene match: 5. CDR3 loop: CASGTGSSSNQPQHF. Written as DNA, the CDR3 is TGTGCCAGCGGGACAGGGTCTAGTAGCAATCAGCCCCAGCATTTT. The full variable domain, in which reference TRBV9 and TRBJ1-5 provide the parts outside the CDR3, is DSGVTQTPKHLITATGQRVTLRCSPRSGDLSVYWYQQSLDQGLQFLIQYYNGEERAKGNILERFSAQQFPDLHSELNLSSLELGDSALYFCASGTGSSSNQPQHFGDGTRLSIL.

The chain uses TRBV4-2 and TRBJ2-3; TRBD2 matches 14 bases. The CDR3 loop spans 17 amino acids. Germline V lookup: CDR1 LGHNA, CDR2 YNFKEQ. Trimming removed 3 bases from V and 5 bases from J; junction bases left unmatched: 7. The CDR3, as DNA: TGTGCCAGCAGCCAGGGGACTAGCGGGGGTGTCGGAGATACGCAGTATTTT. Protein sequence: CASSQGTSGGVGDTQYF.

As to this clone: This sample includes further DNA sequences coding for the same CDR3. The genes are TRBV6-5 and TRBJ2-7, with a tentative D call TRBD1 (5 bases). The germline V gene has CDR1 MNHEY and CDR2 SVGAGI. V was shortened by 0 bases and J by 3 bases, with 6 bases between the two germline ends. CDR3 size: 13 residues. CDR3 nucleotide sequence: TGTGCCAGCAGTTACTCTCAGGGCTACGAGCAGTACTTC. This codes for CASSYSQGYEQYF.

This clone was detected only a few times. The J gene is TRBJ2-1, the V gene TRBV7-2, with 15 bases identical to TRBD2. Germline assignment: CDR1 SGHTA and CDR2 FQGNSA. The ends lost 3 bases at V and 7 bases at J; junction bases unmatched: 4. The CDR3 covers 16 residues. The CDR3 spells CASSFGLAGGWNEQFF. Here the CDR3 DNA reads TGTGCCAGCAGCTTCGGACTAGCGGGGGGGTGGAATGAGCAGTTCTTC.

V is TRBV19 and J is TRBJ1-3; D gene uncertain. Trimming cost V 3 bases and J 0 bases, with 12 bases left between them. The CDR3 sequence is 16 residues long. Germline CDR1 is LNHDA and CDR2 is SQIVND (reference sequence). The CDR3 bases are TGTGCCAGTAGTATTGGCGGGCTCGTCTCTGGAAACACCATATATTTT. Its translation: CASSIGGLVSGNTIYF.

V gene TRBV6-2 or TRBV6-3 combines with J gene TRBJ2-1; 10 nucleotides match TRBD2. The V and J ends lost 6 bases and 7 bases, in that order; junction bases with no gene match: 9. Germline CDR1 MNHEY, CDR2 SVGEGT. The CDR3 loop spans 15 amino acids. The CDR3 loop is CASSLASGGVNEQFF. CDR3 in DNA: TGTGCCAGCAGCCTTGCGAGCGGGGGGGTGAATGAGCAGTTCTTC.

V usage is TRBV9 and J usage is TRBJ2-7; D might be TRBD1 (6 bases). Germline V lookup: CDR1 SGDLS, CDR2 YYNGEE. V was pared by 3 bases and J by 0 bases, with 10 bases between. The CDR3 is 14 residues long. The CDR3 DNA reads as TGTGCCAGCAGCGCCGGACAGAACTCCTACGAGCAGTACTTC. As protein: CASSAGQNSYEQYF.

This clone came up once. The chain recombines TRBV29-1 with TRBJ1-2, with D perhaps matching TRBD1 (5 bases). Germline V gene lookup returns CDR1 SQVTM and CDR2 ANQGSEA. The CDR3 contains 12 residues. V shed 7 bases and J shed 8 bases, with 17 bases lying between them. The CDR3 coding sequence is TGCAGCGGCGTCGACAGCATCCGGGGCTACACCTTC. This encodes CSGVDSIRGYTF.

The chain combines TRBV18 with TRBJ1-2; TRBD1 might be the D (6 bases). Trimming removed 3 bases from V and 6 bases from J, with 14 bases in between. The CDR3 sequence is 14 residues long. CDR1 and CDR2 (germline): KGHSH, LQKENI. The chain's CDR3 is CASSPDLQGNGYTF. DNA of the CDR3: TGTGCCAGCTCACCCGACTTACAGGGTAATGGCTACACCTTC.

This clone has ten or more counts. The rearrangement uses TRBV3-1 (or the pseudogene TRBV3-2) and TRBJ1-3; D ambiguous. Germline V gene lookup returns CDR1 LGHDT and CDR2 YNNKEL (reference sequence). With 5 bases removed from V and 0 bases from J, the gap between germline ends came to 8 bases. This CDR3 comprises 14 residues. CDR3 protein: CASSISVSGNTIYF. The CDR3 DNA follows: TGTGCCAGCAGCATTTCCGTCTCTGGAAACACCATATATTTT.

The gene calls are TRBV2 and TRBJ2-5; 7 bases fit TRBD1. The CDR3 has 13 amino acids. V was clipped by 10 bases and J by 7 bases; unmatched bases: 12. CDR1 SNHLY and CDR2 FYNNEI come from the germline V gene. In nucleotides, the CDR3 is TGTGCCACAGCAGGACAGGACCCAGGGACCCAGTACTTC. This translates into CATAGQDPGTQYF.

Of note for this clone: The sample carries other DNA sequences with the same CDR3. The CDR3 DNA is TGTGCCAGCTCACCACTCCCGGGAAGCTCTGGAAACACCATATATTTT. Translation gives CASSPLPGSSGNTIYF. The chain employs TRBV18 and TRBJ1-3; D is undetermined. Germline V lookup: CDR1 KGHSH, CDR2 LQKENI. The CDR3 is 16 amino acids. V was clipped by 1 base and J by 0 bases, with 10 bases between them.

About this clone itself: At the DNA level, this CDR3 is encoded by other sequences in the same sample as well. The chain recombines TRBV28 with TRBJ1-3; D is unresolved. CDR1 MDHEN and CDR2 SYDVKM come from the germline V gene. Trimming stripped 3 bases from V and 1 base from J, with 4 bases between. CDR3 length: 13 amino acids. The CDR3 bases are TGTGCCAGCAGTTTTTCATCTGGAAACACCATATATTTT. Translated: CASSFSSGNTIYF.

This clone was picked up a small number of times. The chain recombines TRBV12-3 or TRBV12-4 with TRBJ1-1; D unclear. V lost 2 bases to trimming and J lost 8 bases, with 9 bases between them. CDR3 size: 12 residues. The CDR3 coding sequence is TGTGCCAGCAGTTTACGGTCGCCCGAAGCTTTCTTT. It encodes CASSLRSPEAFF.

The rearrangement links TRBV7-9 to TRBJ1-6, with 10 bases matching TRBD1. The V gene's germline CDR1 is SEHNR and CDR2 FQNEAQ (reference sequence). The junction had 3 bases not matched to a gene; V was cut back by 1 base and J by 3 bases. CDR3 length: 17 amino acids. DNA of the CDR3: TGTGCCAGCAGCTTAGAGACAGGGGGCTTCTATAATTCACCCCTCCACTTT. Translated: CASSLETGGFYNSPLHF.

In its sample, this clone was seen many times. The gene calls are TRBV9 and TRBJ2-2, with 12 bases that match TRBD2. This CDR3 comprises 16 residues. V gave up 3 bases and J gave up 5 bases; unmatched junction bases: 5. Germline V CDR1 and CDR2: SGDLS, YYNGEE. The CDR3 region is CASSDPSGGATGELFF. The CDR3 bases are TGTGCCAGCAGCGACCCTAGCGGGGGGGCGACCGGGGAGCTGTTTTTT.